These 15 T cell receptor beta chains were all obtained from the same sample, sequenced in a study of CD8+CD57+ T cells in acquired aplastic anemia. The patients chosen for sequencing had shown expansion of CD8+CD57+ cells (detected by flow cytometry). Both TCR beta VDJ combination and CDR3 sequence profiling were carried out. Genomic DNA was the template for this profiling. TCRdb reprocessed the reads with MiXCR, giving one entry per CDR3 protein. The sample has 150,000 to 180,000 distinct CDR3 sequences; less than 60% are singletons. Material for sequencing was sorted CD4+, CD8+, or CD8+CD57+ T cells (not recorded which) from PBMCs. These receptors all come from a human donor with aplastic anemia.

The gene calls are TRBV25-1 and TRBJ2-2; no clear D. Trimming removed 2 bases at V and 0 bases at J, with 10 bases between. This CDR3 comprises 16 residues. From germline, CDR1 is MGHDK and CDR2 SYGVNS. CDR3 coding DNA: TGTGCCAGCAGTGAAAGGGCAGGACCGAACACCGGGGAGCTGTTTTTT. This encodes CASSERAGPNTGELFF.

This rearrangement joins TRBV19 to TRBJ2-1; 15 bases are a match to TRBD2. Trimming cost V 4 bases and J 8 bases; bases outside gene matches: 9. CDR3 length equals 17 residues. Germline loops: CDR1 LNHDA, CDR2 SQIVND (reference sequence). In DNA, the CDR3 is TGTGCCAGTAGTAGAGGGGGACTAGCGGGAGGATTCTATGAGCAGTTCTTC. This gives the protein CASSRGGLAGGFYEQFF.

The CDR3 spells CVIQSGGYTEAFF. The CDR3 DNA follows: TGTGTCATACAATCAGGGGGATACACTGAAGCTTTCTTT. V and J are TRBV28 and TRBJ1-1; 7 nucleotides align to TRBD1. Per germline, CDR1 MDHEN and CDR2 SYDVKM. The CDR3 runs to 13 residues.

Concerning this clonotype: Likely a read error: the CDR3 ends without its conserved phenylalanine or tryptophan. The chain uses TRBV2 and TRBJ2-5; no firm D call. Deletions cut 3 bases from V and 5 bases from J, with 13 bases between. This CDR3 spans 14 amino acids. Germline assignment: CDR1 SNHLY and CDR2 FYNNEI. CDR3 sequence: CASSEQSFRETQYI. DNA for the CDR3: TGTGCCAGCAGTGAGCAGAGTTTCAGGGAGACCCAGTACATC.

This chain links TRBV24-1 with TRBJ1-1; no clear D gene. CDR3 size: 13 residues. V was shortened by 2 bases and J by 5 bases, with 8 bases between the two germline ends. Germline V lookup: CDR1 KGHDR, CDR2 SFDVKD. The CDR3 sequence is CATSDSLGTEAFF. For the CDR3, the DNA is TGTGCCACCAGTGATTCCTTGGGGACTGAAGCTTTCTTT.

This clonotype was observed once. The CDR3 DNA follows: TGTGCCAGCAGTGACCGCACAAGGAACACTGAAGCTTTCTTT. It yields the protein CASSDRTRNTEAFF. The rearrangement links TRBV2 to TRBJ1-1; D not resolved. The V end was cut by 3 bases, the J end by 1 base, with 9 bases between. The germline gives CDR1 SNHLY, CDR2 FYNNEI. The CDR3 loop spans 14 amino acids.

There are many counts of this clonotype. The chain's CDR3 is CASSQATNGYTF. CDR3 bases: TGTGCCAGCAGCCAAGCCACAAATGGCTACACCTTC. The rearrangement joins TRBV3-1 to TRBJ1-2; no firm D call. V lost 1 base to trimming and J lost 6 bases, with 6 bases between them. The germline V gene encodes CDR1 LGHDT and CDR2 YNNKEL (reference sequence). The CDR3 contains 12 residues.

This clonotype was observed at least ten times. The junction differs from germline at one of its ends, possibly a read error. The gene calls are TRBV4-2 and TRBJ1-2, with TRBD1 as a possible D gene (5 bases). This CDR3 comprises 17 residues. Germline V gene lookup returns CDR1 LGHNA and CDR2 YNFKEQ. In DNA form, the CDR3 reads TGTGCCAGCAGCGAAGATCGGGGGACCCCTATTGGGGATGGCTACACCTTC. Encoded protein: CASSEDRGTPIGDGYTF.

This clonotype came up many times. The genes are TRBV27 and TRBJ2-7, with 10 bases lining up with TRBD2. CDR3 length: 15 residues. CDR1 is MNHEY and CDR2 is SMNVEV in the germline V gene (reference sequence). V lost 0 bases and J lost 3; bases outside the gene matches: 2. The CDR3 here is CASSLSRTSGYEQYF. For the CDR3, the DNA is TGTGCCAGCAGTTTATCCCGGACTAGCGGCTACGAGCAGTACTTC.

At least ten counts were recorded for this clonotype. The CDR3 loop reads CASSLGGGPSNEQFF. In nucleotides, the CDR3 is TGTGCCAGCAGCTTAGGCGGGGGGCCTAGCAATGAGCAGTTCTTC. The chain links TRBV7-6 to TRBJ2-1; 8 bases are a match to TRBD2. After removal of 1 base from V and 6 bases from J, the junction contained 5 bases not matched to a gene. Per germline, CDR1 SGHVS and CDR2 FNYEAQ. The CDR3 contains 15 residues.

The V and J genes are TRBV2 and TRBJ2-1, with D possibly called TRBD1 or TRBD2 (6 bases each). The CDR3 length is 14 residues. The germline V gene encodes CDR1 SNHLY and CDR2 FYNNEI. V lost 6 bases and J 4 bases, leaving 13 bases between the germline ends. CDR3 residues: CASRLLGGYNEQFF. The CDR3 nucleotides read TGTGCCAGCAGACTGCTAGGGGGGTACAATGAGCAGTTCTTC.

Concerning this clonotype: Just one base apart from a much larger clone, this may be a read error. The V gene is TRBV11-2, the J gene TRBJ2-2; TRBD1 agrees at 10 bases. CDR3 length equals 15 residues. CDR1 and CDR2 (germline): SGHAT, FQNNGV. CDR3 region: CASSPGTGDTGELLF. The CDR3 region has the DNA TGTGCCAGCAGCCCCGGGACAGGGGACACCGGGGAGCTGCTTTTT.

This chain uses TRBV4-3 with TRBJ2-7; D not resolved. CDR3 size: 13 residues. The V end lost 0 bases, the J end lost 7 bases, and 10 bases lay between the germline ends. Germline CDR1 LGHNA, CDR2 YSLEER. This CDR3 is CASSQDEYGEQYF. The DNA of the CDR3 is TGCGCCAGCAGCCAAGACGAATATGGGGAGCAGTACTTC.

The chain joins TRBV4-3 to TRBJ2-2, with TRBD2 identical over 8 bases. The CDR3 length is 16 residues. Germline CDR1 and CDR2: LGHNA and YSLEER. The junction had 3 bases not matched to a gene; V was cut back by 2 bases and J by 1 base. The CDR3 reads CASSQLLAENTGELFF. DNA of the CDR3: TGCGCCAGCAGCCAATTACTAGCGGAGAACACCGGGGAGCTGTTTTTT.

The rearrangement joins TRBV10-3 to TRBJ2-1; 10 bases map to TRBD2. Trimming removed 1 base from V and 3 bases from J; junction bases left unmatched: 9. Germline V gives CDR1 ENHRY, CDR2 SYGVKD. The CDR3 runs 18 residues. The CDR3 coding sequence is TGTGCCATCAGTGAGTGGGTACAGCGGGAGGGATTCTACAATGAGCAGTTCTTC. Its protein is CAISEWVQREGFYNEQFF.